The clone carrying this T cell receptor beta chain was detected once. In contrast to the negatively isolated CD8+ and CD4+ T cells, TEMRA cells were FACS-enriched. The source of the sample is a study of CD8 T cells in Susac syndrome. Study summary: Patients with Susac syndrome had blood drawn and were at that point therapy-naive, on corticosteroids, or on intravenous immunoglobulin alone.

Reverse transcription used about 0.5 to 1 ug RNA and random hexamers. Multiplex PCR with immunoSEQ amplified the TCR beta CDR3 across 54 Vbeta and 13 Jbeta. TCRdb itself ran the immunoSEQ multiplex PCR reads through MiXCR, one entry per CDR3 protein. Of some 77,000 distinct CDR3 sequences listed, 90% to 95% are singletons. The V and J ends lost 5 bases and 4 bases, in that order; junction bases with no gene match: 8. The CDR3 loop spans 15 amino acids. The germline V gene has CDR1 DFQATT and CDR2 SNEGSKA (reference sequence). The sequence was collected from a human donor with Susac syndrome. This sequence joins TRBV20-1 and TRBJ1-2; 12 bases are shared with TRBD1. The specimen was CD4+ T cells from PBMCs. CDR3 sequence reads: CSALPGTGGGYGYTF. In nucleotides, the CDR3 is TGCAGTGCTCTACCCGGGACAGGGGGCGGCTATGGCTACACCTTC.